This T cell receptor beta chain was recorded in a study of vaccination and CD4 T cells after COVID-19. About the research overall: Convalescent patients had positive nasal swab PCR results for SARS-CoV-2. Disease was mild in about nine and severe in one.

Only a few counts were recorded for this clonotype. What it binds is unknown. The study sequenced cultured CD4+ T cell DNA using the Oncomine TCR Beta short-read assay. TCRdb used MiXCR to reprocess the PCR reads, holding one entry per CDR3 protein. In the table there are over 10,000 distinct CDR3 sequences, 35% of which are singletons. Treatment of the sample: approximately nine-day PBMC culture with coronavirus spike peptide pools or control peptides (ViraFEST assay). Once peptide pools had expanded antigen-specific T cells, ViraFEST sequenced TCRs. The TCR comes from a human donor who had recovered from COVID-19. The specimen was CD4+ T cells from blood, cultured in vitro.

DNA of the CDR3: TGTGCCAGCAGCTCCTCCAGGGGGAGCTATGGCTACACCTTC. Translating gives CASSSSRGSYGYTF. This chain joins TRBV7-8 and TRBJ1-2; 7 bases are shared with TRBD1. The V and J ends lost 4 bases and 4 bases, in that order; junction bases with no gene match: 6. CDR1 and CDR2 from the germline V gene are SGHVS and FQNEAQ. The CDR3 has 14 residues.